This is a list of T cell receptor beta chains from one sample in a study of CD8 T cells in ankylosing spondylitis. MiXCR was run by TCRdb on the 5' RACE reads, yielding one entry per CDR3 protein. The sample records about 220,000 distinct CDR3 sequences, about 26% being singletons. The sequenced material came from blood, either unsorted or a sorted T cell fraction (not recorded which). The receptors originated from a male donor with ankylosing spondylitis or in good health (not recorded which). The CDR3 runs from the conserved cysteine through the conserved F or W. D genes are given only for firm matches. Rows may omit the clone size; those that give it use once, few, many or a size class.

size,D,J,V,DNA,CDR3
few,NA,TRBJ2-7,TRBV9,TGTGCCAGCAGCGTACAGGGTAGCTCCTACGAGCAGTACTTC,CASSVQGSSYEQYF
few,NA,TRBJ1-5,TRBV20-1,TGCAGGGGAAGTATGCCGGCGGGCAATCAGCCCCAGCATTTT,CRGSMPAGNQPQHF
NA,NA,TRBJ1-4,TRBV7-9,TGTGCCAGCAGCTTAGAACTCCGACTTACCGAAAAACTGTTTTTT,CASSLELRLTEKLFF
many,TRBD2,TRBJ2-7,TRBV28,TGTGCCAGCAGAAGGACTAGCGGGAGTCGGGAGCAGTACTTC,CASRRTSGSREQYF
many,NA,TRBJ2-1,TRBV24-1,TGTGCCACCAGTGATTCCGGGAAGGGGTCCTACAATGAGCAGTTCTTC,CATSDSGKGSYNEQFF
NA,NA,TRBJ2-7,TRBV6-2/TRBV6-3,TGTGCCAGCAGTTACTCGGAACAGATTACGAAGCAGTACTTC,CASSYSEQITKQYF
NA,NA,TRBJ2-7,TRBV14,TGTGCCAGCAGCCGAAACTCAGGGCTAGCCTACGAGCAGTACTTC,CASSRNSGLAYEQYF
many,NA,TRBJ2-5,TRBV6-2/TRBV6-3,TGTGCCAGCAGTCCGACGGAAGAGACCCAGTACTTC,CASSPTEETQYF
many,NA,TRBJ2-1,TRBV2,TGTGCCAGCAGTGAAATAAAGGGAATGAGCTCCTACAATGAGCAGTTCTTC,CASSEIKGMSSYNEQFF
many,NA,TRBJ2-1,TRBV5-1,TGCGCCAGCACGCCGGGCTCCTACAATGAGCAGTTCTTC,CASTPGSYNEQFF
NA,TRBD1,TRBJ2-1,TRBV28,TGTGCCAGCAGTTCGGACAGGGTGCTCTCCAATGAGCAGTTCTTC,CASSSDRVLSNEQFF
few,TRBD1,TRBJ1-1,TRBV6-5,TGTGCCAGCAGTTCTGGGACAGGGTCTACCGTCACTGAAGCTTTCTTT,CASSSGTGSTVTEAFF
many,TRBD2,TRBJ2-2,TRBV9,TGTGCCAGCAGCGTAGGAGGACTAGGAGCGAACACCGGGGAGCTGTTTTTT,CASSVGGLGANTGELFF
many,TRBD2,TRBJ2-1,TRBV6-5,TGTGCCAGCAGTTTTAGCGGGAGGGCTCTCAATGAGCAGTTCTTC,CASSFSGRALNEQFF
once,NA,TRBJ2-2,TRBV4-2,TGTGCCAGCAGCCCGATAAGGGGGGAGCTGTTTTTT,CASSPIRGELFF
many,NA,TRBJ2-7,TRBV29-1,TGCAGCGTTGGGGGCGGGGCGTACGAGCAGTACTTC,CSVGGGAYEQYF
many,NA,TRBJ2-5,TRBV29-1,TGCAGCGTTGGGTCCACGGCGGGGACGGACTTC,CSVGSTAGTDF